One sample yielded the 12 T cell receptor beta chains listed below, sequenced in a study of OX40 agonist ivuxolimab in advanced cancers. Assay: immunoSEQ multiplex PCR; the TCRdb copy retains only in-frame clones and omits some. The sample carries about 68,000 clones, roughly 80% recorded once. Specimen: CD4+ or CD8+ T cells sorted from blood, collected in a trial of the OX40 agonist ivuxolimab. Source of these receptors: an adult with an advanced solid tumor such as melanoma, head and neck, liver or kidney cancer.

This clone was seen just once. The rearrangement uses TRBV7-2 and TRBJ2-7; TRBD2 matches 10 bases. Germline assignment: CDR1 SGHTA and CDR2 FQGNSA. Trimming at V came to 1 base and at J to 7 bases, leaving 4 bases not matched to a gene. The CDR3 is made up of 14 amino acids. The DNA of the CDR3 is TGTGCCAGCAGCTTAGACCCTAGCGGGAGTGAGCAGTACTTC. Its protein is CASSLDPSGSEQYF.

The chain has TRBV5-1 and TRBJ1-6, with 8 positions matching TRBD1. V lost 1 base and J lost 7; bases outside the gene matches: 7. Germline V gene sequence: CDR1 SGHRS, CDR2 YFSETQ. The length of the CDR3 is 16 residues. The DNA for the CDR3 is TGCGCCAGCAGCTTGACCGCACAGGGGGGGAATTCACCCCTCCACTTT. The encoded protein is CASSLTAQGGNSPLHF.

This sequence joins TRBV7-3 and TRBJ2-1, with TRBD1 identical over 8 bases. CDR3 length: 13 residues. J was trimmed by 5 bases and V by 5 bases; bases with no gene match: 2. Germline CDR1 is SGHTA and CDR2 is FQGTGA. CDR3: CASSQDRDNEQFF. For the CDR3, the DNA is TGTGCCAGCAGCCAGGACAGGGACAATGAGCAGTTCTTC.

The chain is built from TRBV11-2 and TRBJ2-1; no clear D gene. CDR3 length: 15 amino acids. The ends were cut back, 5 bases at V and 3 bases at J, with 14 bases in the middle. Germline V gives CDR1 SGHAT, CDR2 FQNNGV. The CDR3 sequence: CASSVTRWDYNEQFF. The DNA of the CDR3 is TGTGCCAGCAGCGTTACGAGGTGGGACTACAATGAGCAGTTCTTC.

This clone occurred a few times. The rearrangement uses TRBV5-1 and TRBJ2-5, with TRBD1 as a possible D gene (6 bases). Germline-derived CDR1 and CDR2 are SGHRS and YFSETQ. The V and J ends lost 1 base and 2 bases respectively, with 12 bases between them. This CDR3 region has 15 residues. For the CDR3, the DNA is TGCGCCAGCAGCTTGCAGGGGTTCGGACAAGAGACCCAGTACTTC. Translation gives CASSLQGFGQETQYF.

This sequence joins TRBV28 and TRBJ1-1, with D possibly TRBD1 on 6 matching bases. V was trimmed by 3 bases and J by 3 bases, leaving 17 bases between them. The CDR3 loop spans 16 amino acids. Germline V CDR1 and CDR2: MDHEN, SYDVKM. CDR3: CASSFPEGEWDTEAFF. CDR3 in DNA: TGTGCCAGCAGTTTCCCAGAGGGGGAGTGGGACACTGAAGCTTTCTTT.

On this clone itself: Relative to the germline gene, one junction end is altered; a read error may explain this. The CDR3 DNA reads TGTGCCAGCAGAAAGAACGTCGGGACTAGCGGGACACGCGGGCTCTTC. Amino acid sequence: CASRKNVGTSGTRGLF. The chain uses TRBV27 and TRBJ2-1; 13 nucleotides match TRBD2. This CDR3 contains 16 residues. The germline CDR1 and CDR2 sequences are MNHEY and SMNVEV (reference sequence).

V gene TRBV6-5 combines with J gene TRBJ2-7; perhaps TRBD1 as D (5 bases). From germline, CDR1 is MNHEY and CDR2 SVGAGI. This CDR3 region has 15 residues. V was clipped by 8 bases and J by 4 bases, with 21 bases between them. CDR3 coding DNA: TGTGCCAGCCTCGGTTTAGGGGAATCAGGTTACGAGCAGTACTTC. This encodes CASLGLGESGYEQYF.

V usage is TRBV6-1 and J usage is TRBJ2-2, with 8 bases aligning to TRBD2. CDR3 size: 15 residues. Germline V gene data show CDR1 as MNHNS and CDR2 as SASEGT. Trimming removed 6 bases from V and 3 bases from J; junction bases left unmatched: 6. The CDR3 sequence is CASSVSGGDTGELFF. In nucleotides, the CDR3 is TGTGCCAGCAGCGTTTCGGGGGGGGACACCGGGGAGCTGTTTTTT.

The rearrangement joins TRBV9 to TRBJ1-1; 10 nucleotides agree with TRBD1. This CDR3 is built from 14 residues. Germline V gene sequence: CDR1 SGDLS, CDR2 YYNGEE. J gave up 8 bases and V 3 bases, and 7 bases lay outside the gene matches. In nucleotides, the CDR3 is TGTGCCAGCAGCGCCGGACAGGGGGGATTGGAAGCTTTCTTT. This sequence encodes CASSAGQGGLEAFF.

The rearrangement joins TRBV13 to TRBJ1-1; D is perhaps TRBD1 (6 bases). The CDR3 spans 17 residues. Germline CDR1 reads PRHDT; CDR2 reads FYEKMQ (reference sequence). V lost 2 bases, J lost 1 base, and 17 bases lay in between. CDR3 in amino acids: CASSLSTIQGGNTEAFF. The DNA of the CDR3 is TGTGCCAGCAGCTTATCTACCATACAAGGGGGGAACACTGAAGCTTTCTTT.

The chain employs TRBV5-5 and TRBJ1-1; 12 bases match TRBD1. CDR1 and CDR2 (germline): SGHKS, YYEKEE (reference sequence). The CDR3 totals 12 residues. The CDR3 region has the DNA TGTCCATTCCGGGACAGGGGGCTAGAAGCTTTCTTT. This codes for CPFRDRGLEAFF.